This T cell receptor beta chain was obtained from a study of OX40 agonist ivuxolimab in advanced cancers. Looking at the study overall: Ivuxolimab was a fully human IgG2 agonistic monoclonal antibody targeting the costimulatory receptor OX40 (CD134). Intravenous ivuxolimab was administered to patients every 2 weeks at six dose levels: 0.01, 0.1, 0.3, 1.5, 3 and 10 mg/kg. Of the roughly 50 dose-escalation patients, hepatocellular carcinoma was present in approximately 20, melanoma in approximately 15, renal cell carcinoma in 9 and head and neck cancer in 9. A male proportion of 75% to 85% and a mean age of roughly 58 years, ranging from roughly 23 to 80, were recorded for the dose-escalation cohort. Patients were allowed to have had prior anti-PD-1, anti-PD-L1 or anti-CTLA-4 therapy, and approximately 39% of the dose-escalation patients had been treated with checkpoint inhibitors. Partial responses were achieved by three dose-escalation patients, of whom one had hepatocellular carcinoma and two had cutaneous melanoma. Peripheral TCRbeta sequencing aimed to test whether ivuxolimab altered TCR sequence diversity and caused clonal T-cell expansion. The paper reports the monotherapy dose-escalation portion (N of about 52 patients) of the phase I ivuxolimab trial.

For sequencing of the TCRbeta CDR3 region, genomic DNA was extracted from the sorted cells. The immunoSEQ Assay was used to sequence the TCRbeta CDR3 regions. This is the immuneACCESS table as TCRdb keeps it, with only in-frame sequences that have V and J called. A part of the clones is gone; compared with another copy, unresolved V genes explain less than half, and the rest is unexplained. This sample is represented by some 65,000 clones; 80% to 90% of them were singletons. The top ten constitute 9.5% to 15% of the sample. General study outcomes and caveats: Low levels of normalized T-cell clonal expansion were also seen in some nonresponding patients. In the 0.1-3.0 mg/kg groups, partial responders had among the lowest normalized peripheral clonal expansion, particularly in CD8+ T cells. At doses from 0.1 to 3.0 mg/kg, clonal expansion was seen in both CD4+ and CD8+ blood T cells between baseline and week 6. After ivuxolimab, more expanded clones were found on average in CD8+ T cells than in CD4+ T cells. The antigen specificity of the clonally expanded peripheral T cells was not determined.

In the case of this clone: Its antigen is unknown. At one end the junction does not follow the germline gene, possibly because of a read error.

Patients with a history of autoimmune disease or receiving systemic immunosuppression were excluded from the trial. Peripheral blood for TCR sequencing was collected from all dose cohorts at baseline, on cycle 4 day 1, and on cycle 7 day 1. Samples came from an open-label, multicenter, first-in-human phase I dose-escalation trial of ivuxolimab. Adults with locally advanced or metastatic melanoma, renal cell, hepatocellular, or head and neck squamous cell carcinoma were enrolled in the trial. Before TCR sequencing, CD4+ and CD8+ T cells were separately sorted from peripheral blood. Based on the germline V gene, the CDR1 and CDR2 sequences are ENHRY and SYGVKD. The CDR3 starts with the cysteine, ends with the phenylalanine, and has 13 residues. Just the 39-base CDR3 DNA is kept, in frame starting at base 1.

This sequence was found in an adult with an advanced solid tumor such as melanoma, head and neck, liver or kidney cancer. The specimen comprised CD4+ or CD8+ T cells sorted from blood, sampled in a trial of the OX40 agonist ivuxolimab. The chain is made from TRBV10-3 and TRBJ2-5, with 9 central nucleotides matching TRBD1. The DNA sequence is given as TGTGCCATCAGTGAGTCGAGGGGACAGGGCACCGACTTC. Its protein product is CAISESRGQGTDF.